This is a list of T cell receptor beta chains from one sample in a study of T cells in Graves' hyperthyroidism and ophthalmopathy. Each CDR3 protein gets one entry after TCRdb re-called the multiplex PCR reads with MiXCR. The sample holds some 500,000 distinct CDR3 sequences, around 22% seen once. Sequencing input: blood. These receptors were obtained from a woman aged 25-40 years with Graves' ophthalmopathy. Both conserved end residues are part of each CDR3. The D gene is left open where the match is weak. The size field is filled for only some rows; it gives once, few, many or a size class.

v_gene,j_gene,d_gene,abundance,CDR3aa,CDR3nt
TRBV20-1,TRBJ1-1,NA,many,CSARGDRNTEAFF,TGCAGTGCTAGAGGAGACCGGAACACTGAAGCTTTCTTT
TRBV2,TRBJ2-7,TRBD2,NA,CASSRTSETYEQYF,TGTGCCAGCAGTAGAACTAGCGAGACCTACGAGCAGTACTTC
TRBV7-2,TRBJ1-5,NA,many,CASSLTDDQPQHF,TGTGCCAGCAGTTTGACAGACGATCAGCCCCAGCATTTT
TRBV6-1,TRBJ2-7,NA,many,CASRRTQGNYEQYF,TGTGCCAGCAGACGCACACAGGGAAACTACGAGCAGTACTTC
TRBV11-3,TRBJ2-5,NA,few,CASRKRGEETKYF,TGTGCCAGCAGGAAAAGGGGGGAAGAGACCAAGTACTTC
TRBV12-3/TRBV12-4,TRBJ2-5,NA,many,CASSLESGSQETQYF,TGTGCCAGCAGTTTAGAGTCAGGTAGTCAAGAGACCCAGTACTTC
TRBV12-3/TRBV12-4,TRBJ2-7,TRBD1,many,CASSRNQGQGGLGEQYF,TGTGCCAGCAGTCGGAACCAGGGACAGGGCGGTTTAGGCGAGCAGTACTTC
TRBV4-3,TRBJ2-7,TRBD1,few,CASSQAGQGPSHEQYF,TGCGCCAGCAGCCAAGCCGGACAGGGTCCCTCCCACGAGCAGTACTTC
TRBV2,TRBJ2-7,TRBD1,many,CATDPRVETGSSYEQYF,TGTGCCACCGATCCGAGGGTAGAGACAGGGAGCTCCTACGAGCAGTACTTC
TRBV4-2,TRBJ1-2,TRBD1,NA,CASSQDSLLGQGKDGYTF,TGTGCCAGCAGCCAAGATAGCCTTTTGGGACAGGGGAAAGACGGCTACACCTTC
TRBV28,TRBJ2-2,NA,NA,CASSSQRTNTGELFF,TGTGCCAGCAGTTCACAGCGGACAAACACCGGGGAGCTGTTTTTT
TRBV7-2,TRBJ2-7,NA,NA,CASSPGRNLPEQYF,TGTGCCAGCAGCCCGGGGCGGAACCTTCCCGAGCAGTACTTC
TRBV6-1,TRBJ1-2,NA,NA,CASRPSQVNYGYTF,TGTGCCAGCAGGCCATCGCAAGTTAACTATGGCTACACCTTC
TRBV7-8,TRBJ1-5,NA,many,CASSRYNQPQHF,TGTGCCAGCAGCCGCTACAATCAGCCCCAGCATTTT
TRBV28,TRBJ1-3,NA,many,CASRKLGSGNTIYF,TGTGCCAGCAGGAAACTGGGCTCTGGAAACACCATATATTTT
TRBV2,TRBJ2-5,NA,many,CASRTGGAYQETQYF,TGTGCCAGCAGGACGGGGGGCGCCTACCAAGAGACCCAGTACTTC
TRBV28,TRBJ2-7,NA,NA,CASSPSRSLGQYF,TGTGCCAGCAGTCCCTCCCGATCGTTGGGGCAGTACTTC
TRBV15,TRBJ1-1,NA,NA,CATSRDWDRNTEAFF,TGTGCCACCAGCAGAGACTGGGATCGGAACACTGAAGCTTTCTTT
TRBV6-5,TRBJ1-3,TRBD1,many,CASKTDRDNTIYF,TGTGCCAGCAAGACGGACAGGGACAACACCATATATTTT
TRBV11-2,TRBJ2-7,TRBD1,NA,CASSPIQGSSYEQYF,TGTGCCAGCAGCCCGATACAGGGGTCCTCCTACGAGCAGTACTTC
TRBV30,TRBJ2-2,NA,many,CAWSSGPLATGELFF,TGTGCCTGGAGTTCCGGGCCCCTTGCCACCGGGGAGCTGTTTTTT
TRBV20-1,TRBJ2-7,NA,many,CSAYPTVAYEQYF,TGCAGTGCCTACCCGACAGTAGCCTACGAGCAGTACTTC
TRBV10-3,TRBJ2-7,NA,few,CAISGDSSSYEQYF,TGTGCCATCAGCGGAGACAGCAGCTCCTACGAGCAGTACTTC
TRBV19,TRBJ1-3,NA,NA,CASSSSPTGGNTIYF,TGTGCCAGTAGTTCATCACCGACTGGAGGAAACACCATATATTTT
TRBV6-4,TRBJ1-5,NA,many,CASSPGLQPQHF,TGTGCCAGCAGCCCCGGTTTGCAGCCCCAGCATTTT
TRBV7-9,TRBJ2-7,TRBD1,NA,CASSPRQGNNEQYF,TGTGCCAGCAGCCCTCGACAGGGTAACAACGAGCAGTACTTC
TRBV29-1,TRBJ1-5,NA,many,CSVDPIKQGGQPQHF,TGCAGCGTCGATCCGATAAAACAGGGCGGGCAGCCCCAGCATTTT
TRBV11-1,TRBJ2-1,NA,few,CASSPSAVRHEQFF,TGTGCCAGCAGCCCCAGTGCGGTGCGGCATGAGCAGTTCTTC
TRBV15,TRBJ2-2,NA,many,CATSRPGRTTGELFF,TGTGCCACCAGCAGACCCGGACGGACCACCGGGGAGCTGTTTTTT
TRBV5-1,TRBJ1-2,NA,few,CASSWRPADDGYTF,TGCGCCAGCAGTTGGCGGCCTGCGGACGATGGCTACACCTTC
TRBV12-3/TRBV12-4,TRBJ1-1,NA,few,CASTRWGEGEAFF,TGTGCCAGCACCAGATGGGGGGAGGGTGAAGCTTTCTTT
TRBV7-3,TRBJ1-1,NA,many,CASSLTMNTEAFF,TGTGCCAGCAGCCTGACAATGAACACTGAAGCTTTCTTT
TRBV27,TRBJ2-7,NA,many,CASSIAVALAYEQYF,TGTGCCAGCAGTATCGCGGTAGCGTTAGCCTACGAGCAGTACTTC
TRBV5-4,TRBJ2-2,TRBD1,few,CASSLGGTGKSGGELFF,TGTGCCAGCAGCTTGGGGGGGACAGGGAAGAGTGGCGGGGAGCTGTTTTTT
TRBV2,TRBJ2-7,NA,many,CASSEQGGDEQYF,TGTGCCAGCAGTGAACAGGGCGGCGACGAGCAGTACTTC
TRBV6-1,TRBJ1-5,NA,many,CASSRNREEHF,TGTGCCAGCAGTCGAAACAGGGAGGAGCATTTT
TRBV6-2/TRBV6-3,TRBJ1-5,TRBD1,many,CASSIADRVYQPQHF,TGTGCCAGCAGTATCGCGGACAGGGTTTATCAGCCCCAGCATTTT
TRBV15,TRBJ2-2,NA,few,CVTSTTRNTGELFF,TGTGTCACCAGCACCACTAGAAACACCGGGGAGCTGTTTTTT
TRBV6-4,TRBJ1-5,TRBD1,many,CASRATGGEPQHF,TGTGCCAGCAGGGCGACAGGGGGAGAGCCCCAGCATTTT
TRBV20-1,TRBJ2-2,NA,few,CSARDSGGRNTGELFF,TGCAGTGCTAGAGACAGCGGAGGGAGGAACACCGGGGAGCTGTTTTTT
TRBV3-1,TRBJ2-3,TRBD1,NA,CASSQLMDRGADTQYF,TGTGCCAGCAGCCAGTTGATGGACAGGGGGGCAGATACGCAGTATTTT
TRBV11-3,TRBJ2-5,TRBD2,few,CASSLDQDGGTQETQYF,TGTGCCAGCAGCTTAGATCAGGACGGGGGGACCCAAGAGACCCAGTACTTC
TRBV6-2/TRBV6-3,TRBJ1-6,NA,many,CASSLVSNSPLHF,TGTGCCAGCAGTCTGGTTAGCAATTCACCCCTCCACTTT
TRBV15,TRBJ1-2,TRBD1,many,CATSRDTTGGRTGYTF,TGTGCCACCAGCAGAGATACGACAGGGGGCAGGACTGGCTACACCTTC
TRBV20-1,TRBJ2-5,NA,NA,CSAPLLLQETQYF,TGCAGTGCACCCTTGCTTCTTCAAGAGACCCAGTACTTC